This T cell receptor (beta chain) was sequenced in a study of CD8+ T cells in alopecia areata. On this clone itself: The antigen remains undetermined.

Isolated RNA was reverse transcribed into cDNA used as the sequencing template. TCRdb's table, derived via immunoSEQ multiplex PCR, lists solely in-frame clones and lacks some. The table lists around 80,000 clones, just over 50% of them singletons, with around 6% in the top ten. Broader study findings: Lesional scalp displayed greater clonality than normal scalp, most notably in alopecia totalis/universalis.

V lost 2 bases and J lost 2; bases outside the gene matches: 4. There are 14 residues in the CDR3. The germline CDR1 and CDR2 sequences are SQVTM and ANQGSEA. The study team obtained lesional scalp punch biopsies and peripheral blood from alopecia areata patients. The clonotype comes from a human donor with alopecia areata. The rearrangement joins TRBV29-1 to TRBJ2-5, with TRBD2 matching 8 bases. Input material: NKG2D-high CD8+ T cells sorted from blood. The CDR3 region has the DNA TGCAGCGTTGAAATAGCGGGGAGACAAGAGACCCAGTACTTC. Residues: CSVEIAGRQETQYF.